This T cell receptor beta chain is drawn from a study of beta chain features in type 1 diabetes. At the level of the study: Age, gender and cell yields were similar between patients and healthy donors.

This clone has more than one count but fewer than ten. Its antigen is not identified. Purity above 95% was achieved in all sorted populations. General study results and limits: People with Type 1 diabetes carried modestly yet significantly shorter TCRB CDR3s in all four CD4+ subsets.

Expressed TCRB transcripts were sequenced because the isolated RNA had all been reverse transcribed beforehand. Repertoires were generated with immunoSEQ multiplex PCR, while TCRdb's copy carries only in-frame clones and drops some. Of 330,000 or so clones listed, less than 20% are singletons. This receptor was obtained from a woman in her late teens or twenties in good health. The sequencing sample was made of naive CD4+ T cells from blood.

CDR3 protein: CSAHRGPPYEQYF. CDR3 DNA sequence: TGCAGCGCGCACAGGGGTCCCCCCTACGAGCAGTACTTC. The chain couples TRBV29-1 to TRBJ2-7; 7 bases line up with TRBD1. Germline CDR1 SQVTM, CDR2 ANQGSEA. Trimming removed 7 bases from V and 2 bases from J; junction bases left unmatched: 8. The CDR3 has 13 amino acids.